One and the same sample provided the 4 T cell receptor beta chains below, sequenced in a study of T cell responses to AZD1222 COVID-19 vaccine. Sequencing used immunoSEQ multiplex PCR; TCRdb keeps in-frame clones, though not all of them. Among about 160,000 clones listed, around 90% were seen once. The sample consisted of peripheral blood, taken 28 days after the second AZD1222 dose. The receptors shown here come from an adult who received the AZD1222 COVID-19 vaccine.

The chain links TRBV7-8 to TRBJ1-2; TRBD1 might be the D (5 bases). The V and J ends lost 1 base and 4 bases respectively, with 7 bases between them. The CDR3 runs to 13 residues. CDR1 and CDR2 (germline): SGHVS, FQNEAQ. The CDR3 DNA sequence: TGTGCCAGCAGCTTAGGGGGGGTCTATGGCTACACCTTC. Translation: CASSLGGVYGYTF.

This chain joins TRBV25-1 and TRBJ2-5; D is unresolved. V was shortened by 4 bases and J by 5 bases, with 5 bases between the two germline ends. The germline V gene has CDR1 MGHDK and CDR2 SYGVNS. The CDR3 is 11 residues long. In DNA form, the CDR3 reads TGTGCCAGCAGTGCGTTTGAGACCCAGTACTTC. Translation gives CASSAFETQYF.

CDR3 in DNA: TGTGCCAGCAGCTTAGATACTAGCGGGAACGAGCAGTACTTC. It specifies CASSLDTSGNEQYF. The chain links TRBV7-9 to TRBJ2-7, with 10 bases matching TRBD2. Germline V lookup: CDR1 SEHNR, CDR2 FQNEAQ (reference sequence). V lost 1 base and J lost 5; bases outside the gene matches: 2. The CDR3 is made up of 14 amino acids.

This clone was observed a single time. This chain joins TRBV11-2 and TRBJ1-4; the D gene is possibly TRBD1 (5 bases). The germline V gene has CDR1 SGHAT and CDR2 FQNNGV. Trimming cost V 1 base and J 6 bases, with 9 bases left between them. The CDR3 is 14 amino acids. DNA of the CDR3: TGTGCCAGCAGCTTAGCCGGGGGGGATGAAAAACTGTTTTTT. Protein product: CASSLAGGDEKLFF. Based on the CDR3 plus reference TRBV11-2 and TRBJ1-4, the full variable domain is EAGVAQSPRYKIIEKRQSVAFWCNPISGHATLYWYQQILGQGPKLLIQFQNNGVVDDSQLPKDRFSAERLKGVDSTLKIQPAKLEDSAVYLCASSLAGGDEKLFFGSGTQLSVL.